This T cell receptor beta chain was sequenced during a study of blood T cell repertoires in COVID-19 (dated by TCRdb to between 2020 and 2021). About the investigation overall: Samples from collaborators originated in the United States, Italy and Spain and spanned both the acute and convalescent phases of COVID-19. Nearly every sample came with metadata listing a de-identified subject ID, COVID-19 status, age in years and sex. Subjects who had been exposed to COVID-19, were actively infected with it, or had recovered from it provided the deeply sampled blood TCRbeta repertoires that made up the dataset. Where HLA class I and class II types were available, the types were taken from metadata supplied by the sample provider, not from assay-based typing. The repertoires were released in a freely available public database meant as a resource for research on the immune response to SARS-CoV-2. The prospective study material was composed of cDNA or gDNA derived from T cells, B-cell-depleted T cells, or PBMCs. The samples were drawn from two sources: the first 160 participants of the ongoing ImmuneRACE study, and 1,000 to 1,500 subjects contributed by 6 global collaborators. General conclusions and limits of the study: Clinical and demographic metadata were provided uncurated, with the amount varying by source and participant.

Collaborating institutions collected whole blood in K2EDTA tubes following their own protocols. For TCRbeta analysis, collaborators shipped samples as frozen whole blood, isolated PBMCs, or DNA extracted from either of those sample types. TCRbeta CDR3 regions were amplified from genomic DNA using the immunoSEQ Assay, a bias-controlled multiplex PCR. The authors' analysis ran thus. Nucleated cell counts per sample were estimated from amplification of reference gene primers within the assay. To quantify the absolute abundance of each unique TCRbeta CDR3 rearrangement, sequence reads were collapsed and filtered. Productive Simpson clonality was computed per sample as the square root of Simpson's diversity index over productive rearrangements. What TCRdb holds here is the immuneACCESS table cut down to in-frame rearrangements. Part of the clones is not present; checked against another copy, under half of the missing clones reflect an unresolved V gene, and the others are unexplained. D and trimming come from the DNA, and the V and J calls and clone size come from that table. Across this sample there are some 370,000 clones, with around 89% seen only once. About 6.8% of the sample is held by the ten biggest clonotypes.

Of note for this clone: What antigen it recognizes has not been identified. No much larger clone exists at a distance of one base, and base qualities are not known.

The CDR3 runs 14 residues from the cysteine to the phenylalanine. The CDR3 DNA has 42 bases and is translated from base 1. Trimming costs V 1 base and J 2 bases, and their ends lie 9 bases apart. CDR1 and CDR2, looked up from the germline V gene (reference sequence), are GTSNPN and SVGIG. The sample was peripheral blood. This clonotype was obtained from a man aged 18 to 35 with active or convalescent COVID-19. Recombination linked TRBV30 to TRBJ1-3, with TRBD1 tentatively as D gene (6 bases match). DNA sequence: TGTGCCTGGAGTGCCTACAGGGCTGGAAACACCATATATTTT. Its coded protein is CAWSAYRAGNTIYF.